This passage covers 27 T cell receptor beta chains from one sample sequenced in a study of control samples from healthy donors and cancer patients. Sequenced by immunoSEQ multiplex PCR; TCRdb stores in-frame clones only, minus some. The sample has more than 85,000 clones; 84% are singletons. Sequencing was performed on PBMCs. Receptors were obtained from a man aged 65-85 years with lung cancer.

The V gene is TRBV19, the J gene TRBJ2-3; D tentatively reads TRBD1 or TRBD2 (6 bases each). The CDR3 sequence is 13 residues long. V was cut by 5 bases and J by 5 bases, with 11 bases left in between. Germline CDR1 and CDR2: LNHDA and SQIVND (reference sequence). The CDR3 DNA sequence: TGTGCCAGTAGTTGGGGGGCGGGAGATACGCAGTATTTT. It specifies CASSWGAGDTQYF. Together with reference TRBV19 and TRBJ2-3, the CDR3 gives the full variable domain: DGGITQSPKYLFRKEGQNVTLSCEQNLNHDAMYWYRQDPGQGLRLIYYSQIVNDFQKGDIAEGYSVSREKKESFPLTVTSAQKNPTAFYLCASSWGAGDTQYFGPGTRLTVL.

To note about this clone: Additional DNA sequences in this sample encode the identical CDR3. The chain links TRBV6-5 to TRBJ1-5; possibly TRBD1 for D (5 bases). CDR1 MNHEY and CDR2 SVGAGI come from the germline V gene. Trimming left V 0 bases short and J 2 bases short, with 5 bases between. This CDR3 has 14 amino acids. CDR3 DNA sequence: TGTGCCAGCAGTTACTCAGGGGGCAATCAGCCCCAGCATTTT. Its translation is CASSYSGGNQPQHF.

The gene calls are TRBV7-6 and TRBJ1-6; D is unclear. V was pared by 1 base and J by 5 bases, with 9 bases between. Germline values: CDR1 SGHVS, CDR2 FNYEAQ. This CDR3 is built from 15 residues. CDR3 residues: CASSLGNRNNSPLHF. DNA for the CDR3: TGTGCCAGCAGCTTAGGCAACAGAAATAATTCACCCCTCCACTTT.

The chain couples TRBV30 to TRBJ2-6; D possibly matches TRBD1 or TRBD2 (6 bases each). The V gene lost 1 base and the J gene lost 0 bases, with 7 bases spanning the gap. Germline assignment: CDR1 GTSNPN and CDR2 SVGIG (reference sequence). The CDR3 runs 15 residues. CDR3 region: CAWSEGGSGANVLTF. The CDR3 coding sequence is TGTGCCTGGAGTGAGGGGGGCTCTGGGGCCAACGTCCTGACTTTC.

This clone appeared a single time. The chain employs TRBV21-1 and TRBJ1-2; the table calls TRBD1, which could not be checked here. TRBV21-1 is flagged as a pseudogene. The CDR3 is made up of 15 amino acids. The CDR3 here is CASSTSGQGQYGYTF. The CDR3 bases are TGTGCCAGCAGCACGTCGGGACAGGGGCAATATGGCTACACCTTC.

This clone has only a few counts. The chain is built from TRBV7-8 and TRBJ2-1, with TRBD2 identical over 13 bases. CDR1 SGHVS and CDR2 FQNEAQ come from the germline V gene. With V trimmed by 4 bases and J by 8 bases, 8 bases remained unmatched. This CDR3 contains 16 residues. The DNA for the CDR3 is TGTGCCAGCAGCTCCAGGACTAGCGGGGGCAGGGATGAGCAGTTCTTC. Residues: CASSSRTSGGRDEQFF.

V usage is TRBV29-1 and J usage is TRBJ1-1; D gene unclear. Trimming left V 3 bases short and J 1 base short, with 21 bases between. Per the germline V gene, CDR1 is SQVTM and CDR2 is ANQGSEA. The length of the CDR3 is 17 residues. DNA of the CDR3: TGCAGCGTTGACCCCCGGATGAGTTGGAGTCAGAACACTGAAGCTTTCTTT. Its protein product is CSVDPRMSWSQNTEAFF. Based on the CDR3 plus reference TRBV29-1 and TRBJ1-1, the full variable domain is SAVISQKPSRDICQRGTSLTIQCQVDSQVTMMFWYRQQPGQSLTLIATANQGSEATYESGFVIDKFPISRPNLTFSTLTVSNMSPEDSSIYLCSVDPRMSWSQNTEAFFGQGTRLTVV.

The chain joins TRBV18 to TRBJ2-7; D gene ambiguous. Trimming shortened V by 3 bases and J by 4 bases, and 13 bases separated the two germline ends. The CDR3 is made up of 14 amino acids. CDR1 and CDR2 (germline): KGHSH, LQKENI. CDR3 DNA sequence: TGTGCCAGCTCACCTGAAGGGCGAATGTACGAGCAGTACTTC. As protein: CASSPEGRMYEQYF.

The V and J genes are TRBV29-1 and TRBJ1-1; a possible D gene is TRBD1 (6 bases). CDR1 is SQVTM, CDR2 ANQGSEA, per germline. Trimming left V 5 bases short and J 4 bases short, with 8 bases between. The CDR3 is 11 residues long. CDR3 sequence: CSVRGLTEAFF. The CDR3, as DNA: TGCAGCGTTCGGGGGCTCACTGAAGCTTTCTTT.

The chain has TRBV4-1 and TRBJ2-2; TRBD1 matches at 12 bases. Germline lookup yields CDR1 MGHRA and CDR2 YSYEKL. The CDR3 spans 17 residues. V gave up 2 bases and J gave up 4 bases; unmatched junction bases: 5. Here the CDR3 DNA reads TGCGCCAGCAGCCAAACCGGGACAGGGGGCCGCACCGGGGAGCTGTTTTTT. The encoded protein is CASSQTGTGGRTGELFF.

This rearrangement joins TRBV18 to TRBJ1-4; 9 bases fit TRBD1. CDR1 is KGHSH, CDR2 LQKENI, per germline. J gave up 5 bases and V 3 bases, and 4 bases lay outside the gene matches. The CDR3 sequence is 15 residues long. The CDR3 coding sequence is TGTGCCAGCTCACCCACCGGGACAGGGAATGAAAAACTGTTTTTT. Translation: CASSPTGTGNEKLFF.

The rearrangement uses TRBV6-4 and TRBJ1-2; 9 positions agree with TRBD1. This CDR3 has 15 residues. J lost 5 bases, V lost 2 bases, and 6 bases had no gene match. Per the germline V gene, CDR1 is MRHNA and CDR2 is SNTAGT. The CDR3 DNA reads TGTGCCAGCAGTGACGACGGACAGGGGAGATATGGCTACACCTTC. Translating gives CASSDDGQGRYGYTF.

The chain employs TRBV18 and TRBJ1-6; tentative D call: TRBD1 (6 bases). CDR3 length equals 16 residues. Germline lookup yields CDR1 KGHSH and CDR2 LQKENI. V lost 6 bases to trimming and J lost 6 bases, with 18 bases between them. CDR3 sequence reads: CASSAVGGGGNSPLHF. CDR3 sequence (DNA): TGTGCCAGCTCGGCGGTCGGGGGAGGGGGTAATTCACCCCTCCACTTT.

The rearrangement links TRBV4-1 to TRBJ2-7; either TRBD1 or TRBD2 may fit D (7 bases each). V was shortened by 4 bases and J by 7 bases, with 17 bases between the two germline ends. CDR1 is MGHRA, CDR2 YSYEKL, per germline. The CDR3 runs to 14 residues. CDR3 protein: CASSLGGRGGEQYF. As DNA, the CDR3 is TGCGCCAGCAGCCTGGGTGGCAGGGGGGGAGAGCAGTACTTC.

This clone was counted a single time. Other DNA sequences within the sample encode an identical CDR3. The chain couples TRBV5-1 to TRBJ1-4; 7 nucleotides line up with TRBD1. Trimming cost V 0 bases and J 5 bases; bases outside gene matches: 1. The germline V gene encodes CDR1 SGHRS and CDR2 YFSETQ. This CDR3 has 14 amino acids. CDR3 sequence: CASSLGRGNEKLFF. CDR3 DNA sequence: TGCGCCAGCAGCTTGGGCAGGGGGAATGAAAAACTGTTTTTT.

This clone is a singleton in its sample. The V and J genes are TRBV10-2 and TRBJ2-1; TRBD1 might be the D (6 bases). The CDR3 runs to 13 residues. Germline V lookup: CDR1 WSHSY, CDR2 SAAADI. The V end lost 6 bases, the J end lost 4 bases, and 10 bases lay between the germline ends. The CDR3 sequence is CASRDRIYNEQFF. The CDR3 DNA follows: TGCGCCAGCAGAGACAGGATTTACAATGAGCAGTTCTTC.

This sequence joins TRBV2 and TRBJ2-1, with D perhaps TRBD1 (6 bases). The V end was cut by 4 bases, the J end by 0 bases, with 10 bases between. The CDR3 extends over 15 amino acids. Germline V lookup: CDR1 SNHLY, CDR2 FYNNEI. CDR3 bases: TGTGCCAGCAGTGTTGGGGGCAACTCCTACAATGAGCAGTTCTTC. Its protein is CASSVGGNSYNEQFF.

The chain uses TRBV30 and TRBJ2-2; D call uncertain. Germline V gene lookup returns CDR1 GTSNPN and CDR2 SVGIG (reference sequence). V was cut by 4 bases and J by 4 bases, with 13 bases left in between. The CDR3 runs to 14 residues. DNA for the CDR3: TGTGCCTGGACCACCCAGTGGGTCACCGGGGAGCTGTTTTTT. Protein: CAWTTQWVTGELFF. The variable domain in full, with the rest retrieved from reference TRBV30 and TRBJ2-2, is SQTIHQWPATLVQPVGSPLSLECTVEGTSNPNLYWYRQAAGRGLQLLFYSVGIGQISSEVPQNLSASRPQDRQFILSSKKLLLSDSGFYLCAWTTQWVTGELFFGEGSRLTVL.

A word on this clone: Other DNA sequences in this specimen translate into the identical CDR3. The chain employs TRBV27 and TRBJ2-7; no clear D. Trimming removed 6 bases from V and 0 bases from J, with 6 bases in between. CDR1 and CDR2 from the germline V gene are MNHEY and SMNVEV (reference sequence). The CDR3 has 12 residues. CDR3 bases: TGTGCCAGCAGAGGAAGCTCCTACGAGCAGTACTTC. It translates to CASRGSSYEQYF.

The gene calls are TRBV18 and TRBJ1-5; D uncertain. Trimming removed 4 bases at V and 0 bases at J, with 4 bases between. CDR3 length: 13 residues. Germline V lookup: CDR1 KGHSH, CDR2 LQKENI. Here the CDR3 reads CASSQNSNQPQHF. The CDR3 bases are TGTGCCAGCTCACAGAATAGCAATCAGCCCCAGCATTTT.

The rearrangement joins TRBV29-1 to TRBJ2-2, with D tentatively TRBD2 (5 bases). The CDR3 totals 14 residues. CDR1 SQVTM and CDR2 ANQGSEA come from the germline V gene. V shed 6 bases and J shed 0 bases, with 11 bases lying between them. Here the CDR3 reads CSVRAATNTGELFF. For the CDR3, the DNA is TGCAGCGTCCGAGCGGCTACGAACACCGGGGAGCTGTTTTTT.

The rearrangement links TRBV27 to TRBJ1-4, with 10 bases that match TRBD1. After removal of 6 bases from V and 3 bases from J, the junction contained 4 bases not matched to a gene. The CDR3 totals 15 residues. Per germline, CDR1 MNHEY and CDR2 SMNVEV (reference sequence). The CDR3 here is CASRRQGASNEKLFF. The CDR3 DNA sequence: TGTGCCAGCAGAAGACAGGGGGCCTCTAATGAAAAACTGTTTTTT. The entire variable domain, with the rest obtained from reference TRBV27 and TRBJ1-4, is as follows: EAQVTQNPRYLITVTGKKLTVTCSQNMNHEYMSWYRQDPGLGLRQIYYSMNVEVTDKGDVPEGYKVSRKEKRNFPLILESPSPNQTSLYFCASRRQGASNEKLFFGSGTQLSVL.

CDR3 loop: CASSPSSGREDIQYF. As DNA, the CDR3 is TGTGCCAGTAGTCCTTCCAGTGGAAGGGAGGACATTCAGTACTTC. The chain employs TRBV19 and TRBJ2-4, with D possibly TRBD2 on 6 matching bases. The germline V gene encodes CDR1 LNHDA and CDR2 SQIVND (reference sequence). V was clipped by 5 bases and J by 8 bases, with 19 bases between them. The CDR3 runs to 15 residues.

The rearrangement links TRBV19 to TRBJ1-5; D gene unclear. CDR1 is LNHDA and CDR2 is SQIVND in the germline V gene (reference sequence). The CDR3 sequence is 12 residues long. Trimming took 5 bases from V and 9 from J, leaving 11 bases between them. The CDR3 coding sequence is TGTGCCAGTAGTTCCCTCGGGTCGCCCCAGCATTTT. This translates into CASSSLGSPQHF.

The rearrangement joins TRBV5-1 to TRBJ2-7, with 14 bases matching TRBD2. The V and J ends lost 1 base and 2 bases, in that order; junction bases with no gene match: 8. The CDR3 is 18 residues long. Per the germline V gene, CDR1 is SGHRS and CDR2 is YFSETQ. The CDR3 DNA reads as TGCGCCAGCAGCTTGTCGACTAGCGGGGGGGCCGGGACCTACGAGCAGTACTTC. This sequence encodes CASSLSTSGGAGTYEQYF.

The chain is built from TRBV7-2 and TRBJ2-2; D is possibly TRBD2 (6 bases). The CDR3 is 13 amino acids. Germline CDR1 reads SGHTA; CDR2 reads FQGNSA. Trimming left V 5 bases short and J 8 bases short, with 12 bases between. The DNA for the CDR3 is TGTGCCAGCAGCCCGGGAGTGGGGGGGGAGCTGTTTTTT. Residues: CASSPGVGGELFF. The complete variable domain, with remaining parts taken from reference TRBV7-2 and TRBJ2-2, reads GAGVSQSPSNKVTEKGKDVELRCDPISGHTALYWYRQSLGQGLEFLIYFQGNSAPDKSGLPSDRFSAERTGGSVSTLTIQRTQQEDSAVYLCASSPGVGGELFFGEGSRLTVL.

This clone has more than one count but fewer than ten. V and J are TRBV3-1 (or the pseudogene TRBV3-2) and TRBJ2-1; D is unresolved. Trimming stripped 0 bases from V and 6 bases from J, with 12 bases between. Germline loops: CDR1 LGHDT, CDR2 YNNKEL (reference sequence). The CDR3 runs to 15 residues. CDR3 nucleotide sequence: TGTGCCAGCAGCCAAGATGATAGAACGGTCAATGAGCAGTTCTTC. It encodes CASSQDDRTVNEQFF.